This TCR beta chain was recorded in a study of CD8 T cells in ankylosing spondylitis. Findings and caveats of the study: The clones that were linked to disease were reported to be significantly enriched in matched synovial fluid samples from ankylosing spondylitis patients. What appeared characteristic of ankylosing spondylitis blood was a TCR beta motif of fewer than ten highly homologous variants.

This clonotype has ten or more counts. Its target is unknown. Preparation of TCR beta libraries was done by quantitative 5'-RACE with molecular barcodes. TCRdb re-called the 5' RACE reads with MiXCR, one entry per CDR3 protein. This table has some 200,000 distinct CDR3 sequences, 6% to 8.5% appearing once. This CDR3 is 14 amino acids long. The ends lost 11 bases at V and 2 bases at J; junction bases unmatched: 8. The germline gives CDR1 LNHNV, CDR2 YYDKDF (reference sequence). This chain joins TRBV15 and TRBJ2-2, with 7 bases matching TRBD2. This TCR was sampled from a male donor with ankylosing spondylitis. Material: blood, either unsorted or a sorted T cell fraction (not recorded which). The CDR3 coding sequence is TGTGCCCGCGGGCTAGCGGAAAACACCGGGGAGCTGTTTTTT. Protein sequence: CARGLAENTGELFF.